The 12 T cell receptor beta chains below were found in one sample sequenced in a study of graft-versus-host responses after intestinal transplantation. What these receptors recognize is not known. TCRdb keeps only in-frame clones here, not all; method: immunoSEQ multiplex PCR. Among approximately 90,000 clones listed, less than 90% were seen once. Here the sequenced sample was unstimulated CD4+ T cells sorted from spleen or lymph node cells, taken before transplant. All receptors derive from a human donor who was the organ donor for an intestinal transplant.

The gene calls are TRBV19 and TRBJ2-1; 13 bases map to TRBD2. CDR1 LNHDA and CDR2 SQIVND come from the germline V gene (reference sequence). The CDR3 runs to 15 residues. Trimming cost V 10 bases and J 6 bases; bases outside gene matches: 9. Here the CDR3 reads CANHRGLAGLNEQFF. CDR3 nucleotides: TGTGCCAACCACCGGGGACTAGCGGGACTCAATGAGCAGTTCTTC.

V is TRBV28 and J is TRBJ2-7, with D possibly matching TRBD2 (5 bases). V lost 5 bases, J lost 3 bases, and 14 bases lay in between. The CDR3 covers 14 residues. Germline V gene lookup returns CDR1 MDHEN and CDR2 SYDVKM. As DNA, the CDR3 is TGTGCCAGCAGTCCTCTAGCAAAAAACTACGAGCAGTACTTC. Translating it yields CASSPLAKNYEQYF.

The chain combines TRBV11-3 with TRBJ2-7; TRBD1 is a possible D gene (6 bases). CDR3 length: 13 residues. Germline assignment: CDR1 SGHNT and CDR2 YENEEA. The V gene lost 5 bases and the J gene lost 0 bases, with 8 bases spanning the gap. In nucleotides, the CDR3 is TGTGCCAGCAGCCGGGACAACTCCTACGAGCAGTACTTC. It specifies CASSRDNSYEQYF.

This clone is a singleton in its sample. J is TRBJ1-5 and V is TRBV6-5; D is undetermined. The CDR3 contains 14 residues. The germline V gene encodes CDR1 MNHEY and CDR2 SVGAGI. V was cut by 4 bases and J by 4 bases, with 11 bases left in between. The CDR3 spells CASSSTTGNQPQHF. Written as DNA, the CDR3 is TGTGCCAGCAGTTCTACGACGGGGAATCAGCCCCAGCATTTT.

This chain uses TRBV6-5 with TRBJ2-2; TRBD2 is a possible D gene (6 bases). The V end lost 11 bases, the J end lost 6 bases, and 19 bases lay between the germline ends. The germline gives CDR1 MNHEY, CDR2 SVGAGI. The CDR3 is 14 amino acids. CDR3 coding DNA: TGTGCCGTGAAGACTAGGTCACAGTCCGGGGAGCTGTTTTTT. Protein: CAVKTRSQSGELFF.

The gene calls are TRBV7-8 and TRBJ1-1, with D possibly matching TRBD1 (5 bases). The CDR3 length is 17 residues. Germline CDR1 and CDR2: SGHVS and FQNEAQ. Trimming removed 1 base at V and 2 bases at J, with 17 bases between. The CDR3 loop is CASSLGSGARSNTEAFF. The CDR3 DNA reads TGTGCCAGCAGCTTAGGGTCTGGGGCGCGCTCCAACACTGAAGCTTTCTTT.

The rearrangement links TRBV25-1 to TRBJ2-5; D is perhaps TRBD2 (5 bases). There are 14 residues in the CDR3. The germline CDR1 and CDR2 sequences are MGHDK and SYGVNS. Between the trimmed V and J ends, which lost 2 bases and 3 bases, there was a span of 10 bases. DNA of the CDR3: TGTGCCAGCAGTGAACGACTATACAAAGAGACCCAGTACTTC. Amino acid sequence: CASSERLYKETQYF.

The CDR3 DNA reads as TGTGCCAGTAGTATAGGGGTCGGGGACAGGTCATCCTACGAGCAGTACTTC. It codes for CASSIGVGDRSSYEQYF. This chain joins TRBV19 and TRBJ2-7, with 8 nucleotides matching TRBD1. The CDR3 runs to 17 residues. The germline V gene encodes CDR1 LNHDA and CDR2 SQIVND (reference sequence). With 1 base clipped from V and 1 base from J, the junction kept 9 bases outside the gene matches.

V usage is TRBV7-6 and J usage is TRBJ2-5; D is unresolved. Trimming cost V 5 bases and J 4 bases, with 11 bases left between them. CDR1 SGHVS and CDR2 FNYEAQ come from the germline V gene. The CDR3 consists of 13 residues. The CDR3 protein is CASSPGPRETQYF. The CDR3 nucleotides are TGTGCCAGCAGCCCTGGGCCGAGAGAGACCCAGTACTTC.

The J gene is TRBJ2-3, the V gene TRBV2, with a possible D match to TRBD2 (5 bases). CDR3 length equals 16 residues. V was pared by 8 bases and J by 3 bases, with 21 bases between. Germline CDR1 SNHLY, CDR2 FYNNEI. The CDR3 nucleotides read TGTGCCAGCGAGCCGAGGGCCAAGGTTACGACAGATACGCAGTATTTT. This codes for CASEPRAKVTTDTQYF.

This chain joins TRBV7-2 and TRBJ2-5; 8 positions match TRBD1. Germline CDR1 and CDR2: SGHTA and FQGNSA. There are 17 residues in the CDR3. V shed 6 bases, J shed 4 bases, and the junction held 16 bases outside the gene matches. For the CDR3, the DNA is TGTGCCAGCAGTCTGGGGTTGACAGGGGCGCCGGGAGAGACCCAGTACTTC. Its protein is CASSLGLTGAPGETQYF.

V usage is TRBV19 and J usage is TRBJ2-7; TRBD2 agrees at 10 bases. The CDR3 contains 16 residues. Germline-derived CDR1 and CDR2 are LNHDA and SQIVND (reference sequence). The V gene end was trimmed by 6 bases and the J gene end by 0 bases; junction bases not matched to a gene: 8. CDR3 in DNA: TGTGCCAGTAGCTGGTATTCTAGCGGGGGCTCCTACGAGCAGTACTTC. This translates into CASSWYSSGGSYEQYF.